This entry lists 32 T cell receptor beta chains sequenced from one sample in a study of cytomegalovirus exposure and HLA in healthy donors. The primer mix had 60 Vbeta and 13 Jbeta primers. Generated by immunoSEQ multiplex PCR, the TCRdb table keeps only in-frame clones and is missing some. The sample shows more than 110,000 clones, 60% to 80% of them seen only once. Sequencing input: PBMCs. The receptors here all came from a male donor in good health and CMV-seronegative.

This chain links TRBV5-8 with TRBJ2-7, with D unresolved. The CDR3 runs to 14 residues. Germline V gene data show CDR1 as SGHTS and CDR2 as YDEGEE. V was pared by 3 bases and J by 4 bases, with 14 bases between. CDR3 region: CASSSWQAPYEQYF. The CDR3 bases are TGTGCCAGCAGCTCATGGCAGGCCCCGTACGAGCAGTACTTC.

This clone was counted once. This chain uses TRBV7-3 with TRBJ1-2; 8 bases are a match to TRBD1. V was clipped by 5 bases and J by 2 bases; unmatched bases: 7. Germline V gene data show CDR1 as SGHTA and CDR2 as FQGTGA. The CDR3 loop spans 15 amino acids. The CDR3 loop is CASSPGTGKNYGYTF. Written as DNA, the CDR3 is TGTGCCAGCAGCCCCGGGACAGGCAAAAACTATGGCTACACCTTC.

The rearrangement uses TRBV7-9 and TRBJ1-4, with D tentatively TRBD1 (5 bases). The CDR3 is 15 amino acids. Trimming cost V 1 base and J 7 bases, with 13 bases left between them. CDR1 is SEHNR and CDR2 is FQNEAQ in the germline V gene (reference sequence). This CDR3 reads CASSLEGRGGEKLFF. CDR3 DNA sequence: TGTGCCAGCAGCTTAGAAGGAAGGGGTGGTGAAAAACTGTTTTTT.

This chain joins TRBV2 and TRBJ2-3; D is unresolved. The CDR3 loop spans 17 amino acids. CDR1 is SNHLY, CDR2 FYNNEI, per germline. V was shortened by 7 bases and J by 2 bases, with 22 bases between the two germline ends. The CDR3 is CASKPSATFGPTDTQYF. In DNA form, the CDR3 reads TGTGCCAGCAAACCAAGTGCGACTTTTGGCCCCACAGATACGCAGTATTTT.

The chain combines TRBV2 with TRBJ1-1; 7 bases match TRBD1. The germline V gene has CDR1 SNHLY and CDR2 FYNNEI. Trimming cost V 4 bases and J 5 bases; bases outside gene matches: 7. The CDR3 spans 14 residues. CDR3: CASSVVPGGTEAFF. The CDR3 DNA reads as TGTGCCAGCAGTGTTGTGCCAGGGGGGACTGAAGCTTTCTTT.

This chain's CDR3 is CSVVTGGLSYEQYF. CDR3 DNA sequence: TGCAGCGTCGTGACAGGGGGGTTGTCCTACGAGCAGTACTTC. This sequence joins TRBV29-1 and TRBJ2-5; 9 bases agree with TRBD1. TRBJ2-7 explains the end of the DNA better; the J call may be wrong. The CDR3 consists of 14 residues. The germline V gene encodes CDR1 SQVTM and CDR2 ANQGSEA.

This chain connects TRBV5-4 to TRBJ1-2; a possible D gene is TRBD1 (5 bases). In germline, CDR1 is SGHNT, CDR2 YYREEE (reference sequence). There are 13 residues in the CDR3. Trimming removed 0 bases at V and 7 bases at J, with 10 bases between. The CDR3 loop is CASSLDGHGGYTF. DNA for the CDR3: TGTGCCAGCAGCTTGGACGGACATGGTGGCTACACCTTC.

The V gene is TRBV19, the J gene TRBJ2-3; a weak D match, TRBD2 (5 bases). Trimming stripped 3 bases from V and 5 bases from J, with 18 bases between. Germline lookup yields CDR1 LNHDA and CDR2 SQIVND (reference sequence). The length of the CDR3 is 16 residues. CDR3 sequence (DNA): TGTGCCAGTAGTATTCACCAGGCCCCACGGGGAGATACGCAGTATTTT. Its protein is CASSIHQAPRGDTQYF.

The sample holds a few counts of this clone. This chain links TRBV7-3 with TRBJ2-1; no definite D call. The germline V and J ends were trimmed by 6 bases and 0 bases, with 6 bases remaining between them. This CDR3 contains 13 residues. Germline CDR1 SGHTA, CDR2 FQGTGA. In DNA form, the CDR3 reads TGTGCCAGCAGGGAGAGCTCCTACAATGAGCAGTTCTTC. Amino acid sequence: CASRESSYNEQFF. The complete variable domain, with remaining parts taken from reference TRBV7-3 and TRBJ2-1, reads GAGVSQTPSNKVTEKGKYVELRCDPISGHTALYWYRQSLGQGPEFLIYFQGTGAADDSGLPNDRFFAVRPEGSVSTLKIQRTERGDSAVYLCASRESSYNEQFFGPGTRLTVL.

Notes on this clone: The final CDR3 position lacks the conserved phenylalanine or tryptophan, pointing to a likely read error. The chain uses TRBV7-9 and TRBJ1-2; 7 bases line up with TRBD1. This CDR3 region has 13 residues. The germline CDR1 and CDR2 sequences are SEHNR and FQNEAQ (reference sequence). J lost 11 bases, V lost 6 bases, and 12 bases had no gene match. CDR3 sequence (DNA): TGTGCCAGCAGTCGTGACCGGACAGGCGGTTACACCCTC. This sequence encodes CASSRDRTGGYTL.

The chain couples TRBV5-3 to TRBJ2-7; no firm D call. TRBV5-3 is known as an ORF, though its function is uncertain. V was cut by 8 bases and J by 1 base, with 22 bases left in between. This CDR3 is 16 amino acids long. CDR3 residues: CARTRGANPPSYEQYF. The CDR3 nucleotides read TGTGCCAGGACCCGCGGCGCGAATCCGCCTTCCTACGAGCAGTACTTC.

In nucleotides, the CDR3 is TGTGCCAGCTCGAAAACAGGGGGCCCGTCCGTGGATCAGGACTATGGCTACACCTTC. Amino acids: CASSKTGGPSVDQDYGYTF. The rearrangement uses TRBV18 and TRBJ1-2; 9 nucleotides match TRBD1. V lost 6 bases to trimming and J lost 3 bases; unmatched junction nucleotides: 20. The length of the CDR3 is 19 residues. From germline, CDR1 is KGHSH and CDR2 LQKENI. The entire variable domain, with the rest obtained from reference TRBV18 and TRBJ1-2, is as follows: NAGVMQNPRHLVRRRGQEARLRCSPMKGHSHVYWYRQLPEEGLKFMVYLQKENIIDESGMPKERFSAEFPKEGPSILRIQQVVRGDSAAYFCASSKTGGPSVDQDYGYTFGSGTRLTVV.

CDR3 in amino acids: CASQNGGIGNTIYF. CDR3 nucleotide sequence: TGTGCCAGCCAGAACGGCGGAATTGGAAACACCATATATTTT. This rearrangement joins TRBV6-5 to TRBJ1-3; D unresolved. Between the trimmed V and J ends, which lost 8 bases and 3 bases, there was a span of 14 bases. Looked up from germline, CDR1 is MNHEY and CDR2 is SVGAGI. This CDR3 region has 14 residues.

This chain joins TRBV7-8 and TRBJ2-7, with D maybe TRBD1 (5 bases). Germline V lookup: CDR1 SGHVS, CDR2 FQNEAQ. Trimming took 3 bases from V and 3 from J, leaving 15 bases between them. This CDR3 is 15 amino acids long. CDR3: CASSFSYRGDYEQYF. CDR3 DNA: TGTGCCAGCAGCTTCTCGTATAGGGGTGACTACGAGCAGTACTTC.

This chain links TRBV4-3 with TRBJ2-7; D call uncertain. The germline CDR1 and CDR2 sequences are LGHNA and YSLEER. V was cut by 0 bases and J by 0 bases, with 12 bases left in between. The CDR3 consists of 16 residues. Here the CDR3 reads CASSQDLAGDSYEQYF. The CDR3 bases are TGCGCCAGCAGCCAAGATCTGGCAGGTGACTCCTACGAGCAGTACTTC.

The chain combines TRBV6-6 with TRBJ1-2; no firm D call. The germline V gene has CDR1 MNHNY and CDR2 SVGAGI (reference sequence). Trimming removed 7 bases from V and 5 bases from J, with 14 bases in between. The CDR3 is 13 residues long. The CDR3 DNA reads TGTGCCAGCACCGCGGGAAGGGAGTATGGCTACACCTTC. Encoded protein: CASTAGREYGYTF.

This rearrangement joins TRBV9 to TRBJ2-1; no definite D call. The length of the CDR3 is 15 residues. With 0 bases removed from V and 0 bases from J, the gap between germline ends came to 7 bases. Per the germline V gene, CDR1 is SGDLS and CDR2 is YYNGEE. CDR3 sequence: CASSVGATSYNEQFF. In nucleotides, the CDR3 is TGTGCCAGCAGCGTAGGGGCAACCTCCTACAATGAGCAGTTCTTC.

A few counts support this clone. V is TRBV6-1 and J is TRBJ1-5; no firm D call. With 7 bases removed from V and 5 bases from J, the gap between germline ends came to 3 bases. The CDR3 length is 10 residues. CDR1 is MNHNS, CDR2 SASEGT, per germline. In DNA form, the CDR3 reads TGTGCCAGCAACTATCAGCCCCAGCATTTT. It encodes CASNYQPQHF.

This clone has a single count. The chain's CDR3 is CSVGGAEAFF. The CDR3 DNA reads TGCAGCGTTGGGGGGGCTGAAGCTTTCTTT. The chain recombines TRBV29-1 with TRBJ1-1; tentatively, D is TRBD1 (5 bases). The length of the CDR3 is 10 residues. The germline CDR1 and CDR2 sequences are SQVTM and ANQGSEA. The V end lost 4 bases, the J end lost 6 bases, and 6 bases lay between the germline ends.

V is TRBV11-2 and J is TRBJ2-1, with TRBD2 identical over 11 bases. Germline lookup yields CDR1 SGHAT and CDR2 FQNNGV. The CDR3 has 18 amino acids. Trimming took 1 base from V and 6 from J; bases not matched to a gene: 11. CDR3 sequence: CASSLGGSGGAVGNEQFF. The CDR3 region has the DNA TGTGCCAGCAGCTTAGGTGGTAGCGGGGGGGCGGTAGGCAATGAGCAGTTCTTC.

The chain couples TRBV15 to TRBJ1-5, with TRBD1 as a possible D gene (6 bases). V lost 8 bases to trimming and J lost 7 bases, with 15 bases between them. This CDR3 has 13 residues. Germline CDR1 reads LNHNV; CDR2 reads YYDKDF (reference sequence). CDR3 amino acids: CATGSGTHQPQHF. CDR3 in DNA: TGTGCCACCGGGTCCGGGACACACCAGCCCCAGCATTTT.

The genes are TRBV25-1 and TRBJ1-6, with D perhaps matching TRBD1 (5 bases). Germline CDR1 is MGHDK and CDR2 is SYGVNS. This CDR3 has 16 amino acids. Deletions cut 3 bases from V and 5 bases from J, with 14 bases between. CDR3: CASSDPGLGNNSPLHF. The CDR3 DNA follows: TGTGCCAGCAGTGATCCGGGACTAGGGAATAATTCACCCCTCCACTTT.

The chain uses TRBV19 and TRBJ2-3; unclear D gene. The CDR3 loop spans 12 amino acids. Germline V lookup: CDR1 LNHDA, CDR2 SQIVND (reference sequence). Trimming took 3 bases from V and 4 from J, leaving 5 bases between them. CDR3 residues: CASSMSPDTQYF. CDR3 bases: TGTGCCAGTAGTATGAGCCCAGATACGCAGTATTTT.

This clone was recorded a few times. V and J are TRBV15 and TRBJ2-3; D is possibly TRBD2 (5 bases). V was shortened by 0 bases and J by 5 bases, with 18 bases between the two germline ends. This CDR3 is 17 amino acids long. Germline V gene lookup returns CDR1 LNHNV and CDR2 YYDKDF (reference sequence). In DNA, the CDR3 is TGTGCCACCAGCAGAGAAGAGGGAAAGTCGATTGGAGATACGCAGTATTTT. Translated: CATSREEGKSIGDTQYF.

The J gene is TRBJ2-2, the V gene TRBV11-2, with D perhaps TRBD2 (5 bases). Looked up from germline, CDR1 is SGHAT and CDR2 is FQNNGV. The CDR3 runs to 14 residues. Trimming removed 5 bases at V and 7 bases at J, with 14 bases between. Here the CDR3 reads CASSPVRGRGELFF. For the CDR3, the DNA is TGTGCCAGCAGCCCGGTACGAGGGCGCGGGGAGCTGTTTTTT.

The chain employs TRBV27 and TRBJ1-2; D gene ambiguous. Germline assignment: CDR1 MNHEY and CDR2 SMNVEV (reference sequence). The CDR3 totals 14 residues. V was cut by 1 base and J by 6 bases, with 12 bases left in between. The CDR3 sequence is CASSLFSGIDGYTF. CDR3 DNA sequence: TGTGCCAGCAGTTTATTCTCGGGGATTGATGGCTACACCTTC.

This clone was observed a few times. The genes are TRBV5-1 and TRBJ2-1; no firm D call. CDR1 and CDR2 from the germline V gene are SGHRS and YFSETQ. Deletions cut 0 bases from V and 1 base from J, with 8 bases between. The CDR3 runs to 15 residues. The CDR3 region is CASSLASESYNEQFF. The CDR3 nucleotides are TGCGCCAGCAGCTTGGCAAGCGAGTCCTACAATGAGCAGTTCTTC.

The rearrangement links TRBV28 to TRBJ1-2; 8 nucleotides match TRBD1. Trimming removed 3 bases from V and 1 base from J; junction bases left unmatched: 10. CDR1 is MDHEN, CDR2 SYDVKM, per germline. The CDR3 has 17 amino acids. CDR3 sequence: CASSLGGRGRDNYGYTF. The DNA of the CDR3 is TGTGCCAGCAGTTTGGGCGGCAGGGGGCGCGATAACTATGGCTACACCTTC.

The chain couples TRBV28 to TRBJ2-5; 7 bases align to TRBD2. This CDR3 region has 15 residues. The V gene end was trimmed by 2 bases and the J gene end by 0 bases; junction bases not matched to a gene: 3. The germline V gene has CDR1 MDHEN and CDR2 SYDVKM. CDR3 sequence reads: CASSLAAGYQETQYF. The CDR3 DNA is TGTGCCAGCAGTTTAGCAGCGGGGTACCAAGAGACCCAGTACTTC.

V and J are TRBV4-3 and TRBJ1-4, with 8 nucleotides matching TRBD1. V gave up 3 bases and J gave up 5 bases; unmatched junction bases: 5. Germline V gives CDR1 LGHNA, CDR2 YSLEER. This CDR3 has 15 residues. CDR3 sequence (DNA): TGCGCCAGCAGCCATGGCCGGGACAGGAATGAAAAACTGTTTTTT. Its translation: CASSHGRDRNEKLFF.

V gene TRBV15 combines with J gene TRBJ2-7; no clear D gene. The CDR3 has 13 residues. V was shortened by 8 bases and J by 0 bases, with 11 bases between the two germline ends. CDR1 and CDR2 from the germline V gene are LNHNV and YYDKDF (reference sequence). Written as DNA, the CDR3 is TGTGCCACCCGTGGTCCGAGCTCCTACGAGCAGTACTTC. Translation gives CATRGPSSYEQYF.

The chain employs TRBV27 and TRBJ2-7, with D perhaps matching TRBD2 (6 bases). V was trimmed by 5 bases and J by 0 bases, leaving 11 bases between them. The CDR3 spans 14 residues. CDR1 is MNHEY, CDR2 SMNVEV, per germline (reference sequence). The CDR3 DNA reads TGTGCCAGCAGTATAGCGGAGGGCTCCTACGAGCAGTACTTC. Residues: CASSIAEGSYEQYF.